This T cell receptor (beta chain) was recorded in a study of glioma-infiltrating T cells after dendritic cell vaccination. Study information: Between the early 2000s and the early 2010s, patients got autologous tumor lysate-pulsed dendritic cell vaccines.

The study's findings and limits: Patients with more pretreatment TILs had longer time to progression and survival.

Trimming stripped 3 bases from V and 9 bases from J, with 18 bases between. CDR3 length equals 15 residues. CDR1 and CDR2 from the germline V gene are KGHSH and LQKENI. This clone was counted a single time. Antigen unknown. Data came from immunoSEQ multiplex PCR; TCRdb stores just in-frame clones and leaves some out. The profile covers tens of thousands of clones, with about 80% appearing a single time and under 2.5% taken by the ten largest. The material sequenced was blood, taken before dendritic cell vaccination. This TCR was recovered from a human donor with glioblastoma. The rearrangement links TRBV18 to TRBJ2-1; D call uncertain. The CDR3: CASSPASKRDGEQFF. The CDR3 bases are TGTGCCAGCTCACCTGCTTCCAAGCGTGACGGTGAGCAGTTCTTC.